This is a list of T cell receptor beta chains from one sample in a study of cytomegalovirus exposure and HLA in healthy donors. Profiled with immunoSEQ multiplex PCR; TCRdb holds only in-frame clones, not every one. The sample shows 90,000 to 130,000 clones, approximately 78% of them seen only once. Sequencing was done on a sample of PBMCs. All receptors derive from a woman aged 25 to 39 in good health and CMV-seronegative. CDR3s include the opening cysteine and the closing phenylalanine or tryptophan. The order of the fields is J gene, clone size, D gene, V gene, CDR3 protein, CDR3 DNA. D genes are given only for firm matches. Where a row states a size, it is once, few, many or the class of an expanded clone; other rows omit it.

TRBJ2-7 . TRBD1 TRBV29-1 CSVEDPGQGGYEQYF TGCAGCGTTGAAGATCCCGGACAGGGTGGCTACGAGCAGTACTTC
TRBJ1-1 . TRBD1 TRBV2 CASSGTTGRTEAFF TGTGCCAGCAGCGGAACGACAGGGAGAACTGAAGCTTTCTTT
TRBJ1-2 . TRBD1 TRBV9 CASSPRGSATGGLIERDGYTF TGTGCCAGCAGCCCCAGGGGTTCTGCGACAGGGGGCCTGATAGAGAGAGATGGCTACACCTTC
TRBJ2-7 . TRBD1 TRBV10-3 CAAGGTGSSEQYF TGTGCCGCAGGGGGGACAGGGTCATCCGAGCAGTACTTC
TRBJ1-2 few TRBD1 TRBV28 CASSLGQGYGYTF TGTGCCAGCAGCCTCGGACAGGGGTATGGCTACACCTTC
TRBJ2-7 . TRBD2 TRBV28 CASRLAGGRYEQYF TGTGCCAGCAGACTAGCGGGAGGCCGCTACGAGCAGTACTTC
TRBJ2-2 . . TRBV18 CASSSDTTGELFF TGTGCCAGCTCATCAGACACCACCGGGGAGCTGTTTTTT
TRBJ2-2 . TRBD2 TRBV2 CASSRLAGPNTGELFF TGTGCCAGCAGCAGACTAGCGGGACCGAACACCGGGGAGCTGTTTTTT
TRBJ2-7 . TRBD1 TRBV11-2 CASAQGDSYEQYF TGTGCCAGTGCACAGGGGGACTCCTACGAGCAGTACTTC
TRBJ1-1 few . TRBV10-3 CAISDPIGGDRWNTEAFF TGTGCCATCAGTGACCCCATAGGAGGTGACAGGTGGAACACTGAAGCTTTCTTT
TRBJ1-1 . . TRBV4-2 CASRGEGNTEAFF TGTGCCAGCAGGGGAGAGGGGAACACTGAAGCTTTCTTT
TRBJ2-7 . . TRBV7-9 CASSLTEIYEQYF TGTGCCAGCAGCTTGACAGAAATCTACGAGCAGTACTTC
TRBJ2-3 . . TRBV13 CASRAIVRGRDYTDTQYF TGTGCCAGCAGAGCCATAGTCAGGGGGCGGGACTACACAGATACGCAGTATTTT
TRBJ2-1 . . TRBV7-9 CASSSLELQGQFF TGTGCCAGCAGCTCCCTGGAGCTGCAGGGGCAGTTCTTC
TRBJ1-5 . . TRBV5-6 CASSLGQGSQPQHF TGTGCCAGCAGCTTGGGGCAGGGGAGTCAGCCCCAGCATTTT
TRBJ2-7 . . TRBV27 CASARRSSYEQYF TGTGCCAGCGCAAGAAGGAGCTCCTACGAGCAGTACTTC
TRBJ1-1 . TRBD1 TRBV5-4 CASSRRQGLTEAFF TGTGCCAGCAGCCGACGACAGGGATTGACTGAAGCTTTCTTT
TRBJ2-5 . TRBD2 TRBV10-3 CAIVSPDGGQETQYF TGTGCCATCGTAAGTCCTGACGGGGGGCAAGAGACCCAGTACTTC
TRBJ1-1 . TRBD1 TRBV11-2 CASSLGTGGNTEAFF TGTGCCAGCAGCTTAGGGACAGGGGGGAACACTGAAGCTTTCTTT
TRBJ1-2 . TRBD1 TRBV19 CASSNRGSYGYTF TGTGCCAGTAGCAACAGGGGATCCTATGGCTACACCTTC
TRBJ2-5 . TRBD1 TRBV7-2 CASSPTTGWAGETQYF TGTGCCAGCAGCCCAACGACAGGGTGGGCTGGAGAGACCCAGTACTTC
TRBJ2-2 once . TRBV6-5 CASRGGMNTGELFF TGTGCCAGCAGAGGCGGGATGAACACCGGGGAGCTGTTTTTT
TRBJ2-7 . TRBD1 TRBV18 CASSPRTGYSYEQYF TGTGCCAGCTCACCAAGGACAGGGTACTCCTACGAGCAGTACTTC
TRBJ1-3 . . TRBV4-3 CASSQGANPGNTIYF TGCGCCAGCAGCCAAGGGGCCAATCCAGGAAACACCATATATTTT
TRBJ2-7 . . TRBV28 CASSQQGWQREQYF TGTGCCAGCAGTCAACAGGGATGGCAACGCGAGCAGTACTTC
TRBJ2-7 . TRBD1 TRBV4-1 CASSQEGTGNEQYF TGCGCCAGCAGCCAAGAGGGGACAGGGAACGAGCAGTACTTC
TRBJ1-2 . . TRBV7-2 CASSLFTGKTYGGYTF TGTGCCAGCAGCTTATTTACGGGGAAGACCTATGGTGGCTACACCTTC
TRBJ2-2 . . TRBV6-1 CASRQGANTGELFF TGTGCCAGCAGACAGGGCGCGAACACCGGGGAGCTGTTTTTT
TRBJ2-7 once TRBD2 TRBV4-1 CASSQDLGGIEQYF TGCGCCAGCAGCCAAGATCTGGGGGGGATCGAGCAGTACTTC
TRBJ1-2 . . TRBV13 CASSLESRAYGYTF TGTGCCAGCAGCTTAGAATCGCGGGCCTATGGCTACACCTTC
TRBJ2-1 . . TRBV28 CASSQPGLRNEQFF TGTGCCAGCAGTCAGCCGGGACTGCGGAATGAGCAGTTCTTC
TRBJ2-7 . TRBD1 TRBV7-9 CASSFGWGQGNEQYF TGTGCCAGCAGCTTCGGATGGGGACAGGGCAACGAGCAGTACTTC
TRBJ2-5 . . TRBV29-1 CKGRAETQYF TGCAAAGGCAGGGCAGAGACCCAGTACTTC
TRBJ1-1 . . TRBV9 CASSPQEAGTEAFF TGTGCCAGCAGCCCCCAGGAGGCAGGCACTGAAGCTTTCTTT
TRBJ1-4 . . TRBV4-3 CASSQDLVGTNEKLFF TGCGCCAGCAGCCAAGATCTTGTCGGAACTAATGAAAAACTGTTTTTT
TRBJ1-2 few . TRBV6-8 CASSYSDGLPGNYGYTF TGTGCCAGCAGTTACTCGGACGGTCTGCCAGGGAACTATGGCTACACCTTC
TRBJ2-1 . . TRBV28 CASSIPVSSYNEQFF TGTGCCAGCAGTATTCCGGTAAGCTCCTACAATGAGCAGTTCTTC
TRBJ1-2 . . TRBV11-2 CASSLDGGYGYTF TGTGCCAGCAGCTTAGACGGGGGTTATGGCTACACCTTC
TRBJ1-4 . TRBD1 TRBV9 CASSTRQGFGELFF TGTGCCAGCAGCACCCGACAGGGGTTTGGAGAACTGTTTTTT
TRBJ2-7 once TRBD2 TRBV9 CASSPRSGSLEQYF TGTGCCAGCAGCCCTCGCAGCGGGAGCCTCGAGCAGTACTTC
TRBJ1-5 . TRBD1 TRBV6-5 CASGTQGRNQPQHF TGTGCCAGCGGTACACAGGGGCGCAATCAGCCCCAGCATTTT
TRBJ2-5 . . TRBV7-6 CASSSPRTAETQYF TGTGCCAGCAGCTCGCCCCGGACTGCCGAGACCCAGTACTTC
TRBJ1-4 . TRBD1 TRBV4-3 CASSHSPGQGEKLFF TGCGCCAGCAGCCATAGCCCGGGACAGGGTGAAAAACTGTTTTTT
TRBJ1-2 . TRBD1 TRBV14 CASSPGQGWIYGYTF TGTGCCAGCAGCCCAGGACAGGGTTGGATCTATGGCTACACCTTC
TRBJ2-2 . . TRBV19 CGSGTGELFF TGTGGGAGCGGCACCGGGGAGCTGTTTTTT
TRBJ2-7 . . TRBV5-1 CASRSQGRYEQYF TGCGCCAGCAGGTCCCAGGGTCGCTACGAGCAGTACTTC
TRBJ2-7 . . TRBV7-2 CASSYQPGSVGVEQYF TGTGCCAGCAGCTACCAACCGGGCTCAGTAGGGGTCGAGCAGTACTTC
TRBJ2-7 . TRBD2 TRBV2 CASSQEGLAAYEQYF TGTGCCAGCAGTCAAGAGGGACTAGCGGCCTACGAGCAGTACTTC
TRBJ2-5 . TRBD2 TRBV4-2 CASSQDGAGGQETQYF TGTGCCAGCAGCCAAGATGGAGCGGGAGGCCAAGAGACCCAGTACTTC
TRBJ2-1 . TRBD2 TRBV14 CASSRQGLAGLEQFF TGTGCCAGCAGCCGACAGGGACTAGCGGGGCTTGAGCAGTTCTTC
TRBJ2-3 . TRBD2 TRBV18 CASSAGVWRDTQYF TGTGCCAGCTCCGCGGGAGTGTGGAGGGATACGCAGTATTTT
TRBJ2-7 . . TRBV21-1 CASSKALALSYEQYF TGTGCCAGCAGCAAAGCCCTAGCTTTGTCCTACGAGCAGTACTTC
TRBJ2-7 few TRBD2 TRBV5-1 CASSRGTSGGDYEQYF TGCGCCAGCAGCAGAGGGACTAGCGGGGGGGACTACGAGCAGTACTTC
TRBJ1-4 . TRBD1 TRBV28 CASSTPGGKKLFF TGTGCCAGCAGTACCCCAGGGGGCAAAAAACTGTTTTTT
TRBJ1-5 . . TRBV10-2 CAPKAVPGNQPQHF TGCGCCCCGAAGGCCGTACCGGGGAATCAGCCCCAGCATTTT